The table lists the clone carrying this TCR beta chain with a few counts. TCRdb re-called the RACE reads with MiXCR, one entry per CDR3 protein. The sample shows fewer than 300,000 distinct CDR3 sequences, approximately 8.4% of them seen only once. Germline-derived CDR1 and CDR2 are SGHTA and FQGNSA. The V gene lost 4 bases and the J gene lost 6 bases, with 19 bases spanning the gap. The CDR3 is 16 residues long. The data are from a study of human T cells and chemical hapten exposure. The sample's time point: pre-sensitization, week 0. Described treatment: therapeutic diphenylcyclopropenone sensitization with weekly scalp DPC. Total RNA extraction was carried out from unfractionated whole blood.

The sequence derives from a woman aged 35 to 49 with alopecia areata. Some clones in this sample may be carry-over from other donors' samples. The rearrangement links TRBV7-2 to TRBJ2-1; possible D gene TRBD1, 5 bases. The sequences come from whole blood, collected in connection with sensitization to the hapten diphenylcyclopropenone (DPC). This CDR3 is CASSYPPGAVTNEQFF. DNA for the CDR3: TGTGCCAGCAGCTACCCCCCTGGGGCCGTAACCAATGAGCAGTTCTTC. The whole variable domain, remainder taken from reference TRBV7-2 and TRBJ2-1, is GAGVSQSPSNKVTEKGKDVELRCDPISGHTALYWYRQSLGQGLEFLIYFQGNSAPDKSGLPSDRFSAERTGGSVSTLTIQRTQQEDSAVYLCASSYPPGAVTNEQFFGPGTRLTVL.